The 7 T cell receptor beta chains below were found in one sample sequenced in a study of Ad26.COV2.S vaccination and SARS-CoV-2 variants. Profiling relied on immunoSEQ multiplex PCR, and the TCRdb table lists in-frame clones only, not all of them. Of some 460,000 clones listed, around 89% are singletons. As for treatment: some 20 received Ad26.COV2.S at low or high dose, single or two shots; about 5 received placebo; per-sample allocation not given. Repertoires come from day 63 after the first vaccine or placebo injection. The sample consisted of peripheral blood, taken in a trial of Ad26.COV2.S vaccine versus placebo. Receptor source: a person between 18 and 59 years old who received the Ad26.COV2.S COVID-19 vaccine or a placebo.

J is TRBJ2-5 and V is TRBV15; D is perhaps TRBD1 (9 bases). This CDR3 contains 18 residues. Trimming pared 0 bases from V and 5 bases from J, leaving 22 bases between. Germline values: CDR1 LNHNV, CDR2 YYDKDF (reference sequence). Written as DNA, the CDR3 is TGTGCCACCAGCAGAGATTACGGGGGGGGACAGGGTCGTGAGACCCAGTACTTC. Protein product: CATSRDYGGGQGRETQYF.

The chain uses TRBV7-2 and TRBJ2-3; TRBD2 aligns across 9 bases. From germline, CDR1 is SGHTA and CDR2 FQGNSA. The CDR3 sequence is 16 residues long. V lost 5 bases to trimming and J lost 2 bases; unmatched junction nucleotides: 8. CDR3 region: CASSTRRGGNTDTQYF. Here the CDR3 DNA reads TGTGCCAGCAGCACCAGGCGGGGGGGCAACACAGATACGCAGTATTTT. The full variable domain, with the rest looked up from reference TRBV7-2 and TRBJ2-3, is GAGVSQSPSNKVTEKGKDVELRCDPISGHTALYWYRQSLGQGLEFLIYFQGNSAPDKSGLPSDRFSAERTGGSVSTLTIQRTQQEDSAVYLCASSTRRGGNTDTQYFGPGTRLTVL.

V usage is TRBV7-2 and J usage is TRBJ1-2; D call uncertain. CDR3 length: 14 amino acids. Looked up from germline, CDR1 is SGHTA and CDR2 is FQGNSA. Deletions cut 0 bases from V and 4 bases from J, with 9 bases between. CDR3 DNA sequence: TGTGCCAGCAGCTTAGCGGCACAGCCCTATGGCTACACCTTC. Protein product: CASSLAAQPYGYTF.

This chain's CDR3 is CASSRPPILGDSSYEQYF. The CDR3, as DNA: TGTGCCAGCAGCCGGCCCCCTATCTTGGGGGACTCCTCCTACGAGCAGTACTTC. This chain connects TRBV7-3 to TRBJ2-7, with D possibly TRBD2 on 6 matching bases. The germline CDR1 and CDR2 sequences are SGHTA and FQGTGA. V was cut by 5 bases and J by 0 bases, with 23 bases left in between. The CDR3 extends over 18 amino acids.

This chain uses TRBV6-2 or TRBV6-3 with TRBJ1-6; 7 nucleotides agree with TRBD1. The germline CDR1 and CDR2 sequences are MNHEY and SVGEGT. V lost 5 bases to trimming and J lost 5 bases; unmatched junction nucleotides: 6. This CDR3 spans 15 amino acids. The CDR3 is CASSQGQVNNSPLHF. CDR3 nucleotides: TGTGCCAGCAGTCAAGGACAGGTTAATAATTCACCCCTCCACTTT.

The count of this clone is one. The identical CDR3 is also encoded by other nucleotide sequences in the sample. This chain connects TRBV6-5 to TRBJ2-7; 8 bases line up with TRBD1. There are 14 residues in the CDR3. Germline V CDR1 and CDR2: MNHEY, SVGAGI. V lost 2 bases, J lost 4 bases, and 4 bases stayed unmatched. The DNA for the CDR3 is TGTGCCAGCAGTTACCGCGACAGGGGTTACGAGCAGTACTTC. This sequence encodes CASSYRDRGYEQYF.

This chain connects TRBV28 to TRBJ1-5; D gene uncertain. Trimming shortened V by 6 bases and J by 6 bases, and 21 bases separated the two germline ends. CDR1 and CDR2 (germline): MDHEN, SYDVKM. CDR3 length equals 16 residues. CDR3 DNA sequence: TGTGCCAGCAGGGTTTCCCGCGCAGGCGTCAGTCAGCCCCAGCATTTT. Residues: CASRVSRAGVSQPQHF.